Listed here are 12 T cell receptor beta chains from one sample, sequenced in a study of cytomegalovirus exposure and HLA in healthy donors. Use of 60 Vbeta and 13 Jbeta primers characterized the PCR. Data came from immunoSEQ multiplex PCR; TCRdb stores just in-frame clones and leaves some out. There are 130,000 to 150,000 clones in the sample; approximately 79% occur only once, and 2.5% to 3.5% lies in the top ten. What was sequenced was PBMCs. These receptors came from a woman in her twenties or thirties in good health and CMV-seronegative.

This clone was detected only a few times. The gene calls are TRBV5-6 and TRBJ2-7; 7 nucleotides agree with TRBD1. Per germline, CDR1 SGHDT and CDR2 YYEEEE. This CDR3 comprises 14 residues. V lost 3 bases to trimming and J lost 5 bases; unmatched junction nucleotides: 8. The CDR3: CASSSKDRAHEQYF. CDR3 in DNA: TGTGCCAGCAGCTCAAAAGACAGGGCCCACGAGCAGTACTTC. Variable domain in full (rest from reference TRBV5-6 and TRBJ2-7): DAGVTQSPTHLIKTRGQQVTLRCSPKSGHDTVSWYQQALGQGPQFIFQYYEEEERQRGNFPDRFSGHQFPNYSSELNVNALLLGDSALYLCASSSKDRAHEQYFGPGTRLTVT.

The CDR3 sequence is CASKLTAGNEQFF. DNA for the CDR3: TGTGCCAGCAAATTAACAGCGGGCAATGAGCAGTTCTTC. The chain uses TRBV7-2 and TRBJ2-1; tentatively, D is TRBD2 (6 bases). The CDR3 length is 13 residues. Germline V gene data show CDR1 as SGHTA and CDR2 as FQGNSA. Trimming shortened V by 7 bases and J by 6 bases, and 13 bases separated the two germline ends.

This clone was picked up a small number of times. This chain joins TRBV5-6 and TRBJ1-4; TRBD1 might be the D (6 bases). The germline V gene encodes CDR1 SGHDT and CDR2 YYEEEE. The CDR3 extends over 16 amino acids. With 4 bases removed from V and 7 bases from J, the gap between germline ends came to 20 bases. In DNA form, the CDR3 reads TGTGCCAGCAGCCGCGAACTGGACAGTTGGGGTGAAAAACTGTTTTTT. Protein product: CASSRELDSWGEKLFF.

The chain has TRBV19 and TRBJ2-2, with 10 bases identical to TRBD1. This CDR3 region has 15 residues. The germline V gene has CDR1 LNHDA and CDR2 SQIVND (reference sequence). J gave up 6 bases and V 3 bases, and 4 bases lay outside the gene matches. For the CDR3, the DNA is TGTGCCAGTAGTATTGCCGGGACAGGGGCCGGGGAGCTGTTTTTT. Translating gives CASSIAGTGAGELFF.

The CDR3 reads CASSQPGGRDEKLFF. The CDR3 region has the DNA TGTGCCAGCAGTCAGCCCGGGGGGCGAGATGAAAAACTGTTTTTT. V gene TRBV6-6 combines with J gene TRBJ1-4, with D possibly TRBD1 on 6 matching bases. Per germline, CDR1 MNHNY and CDR2 SVGAGI (reference sequence). Between the trimmed V and J ends, which lost 5 bases and 6 bases, there was a span of 16 bases. CDR3 size: 15 residues.

The V call is TRBV5-1, the J call TRBJ2-7; 11 bases align to TRBD2. The junction had 8 bases not matched to a gene; V was cut back by 7 bases and J by 2 bases. Germline CDR1 is SGHRS and CDR2 is YFSETQ. The CDR3 extends over 15 amino acids. The CDR3 sequence: CASRDTSGGAYEQYF. CDR3 DNA: TGCGCCAGCCGCGATACTAGCGGGGGAGCCTACGAGCAGTACTTC.

Note on this clone: A read error may account for a junction end that differs from germline. Distinct nucleotide sequences in the sample also encode this CDR3. The CDR3 DNA reads as TGTGCTAGCAGTGAAGACAGGGACAATGGGGAGACCCAGTACTTC. Translating it yields CASSEDRDNGETQYF. This sequence joins TRBV6-1 and TRBJ2-5, with 7 bases fitting TRBD1. Germline CDR1 and CDR2: MNHNS and SASEGT. The CDR3 has 15 residues.

This clone was observed a handful of times. Other DNA sequences in this specimen translate into the identical CDR3. The rearrangement joins TRBV4-3 to TRBJ2-6; perhaps TRBD1 as D (5 bases). V dropped 0 bases and J dropped 0 bases, with 6 bases sitting between them. This CDR3 contains 16 residues. In germline, CDR1 is LGHNA, CDR2 YSLEER. The CDR3 loop reads CASSQDRGSGANVLTF. Here the CDR3 DNA reads TGCGCCAGCAGCCAAGATAGGGGCTCTGGGGCCAACGTCCTGACTTTC.

This chain uses TRBV7-3 with TRBJ2-3, with 8 bases aligning to TRBD2. This CDR3 contains 18 residues. The V and J ends lost 3 bases and 0 bases, in that order; junction bases with no gene match: 11. CDR1 is SGHTA, CDR2 FQGTGA, per germline. The CDR3 bases are TGTGCCAGCAGCTTGATAGATAGCGGGGTCATAAGCACAGATACGCAGTATTTT. Protein: CASSLIDSGVISTDTQYF.

This clone was seen a few times. The chain combines TRBV9 with TRBJ1-2; 11 bases agree with TRBD1. CDR3 length: 15 residues. Losses at the gene ends were 3 bases for V and 8 bases for J; bases not matched to a gene: 9. Germline V gives CDR1 SGDLS, CDR2 YYNGEE. CDR3: CASSAEGQGASGYTF. CDR3 DNA: TGTGCCAGCAGCGCAGAAGGACAGGGGGCGAGCGGCTACACCTTC.

This clone was seen a handful of times. The CDR3 DNA follows: TGTGCCAGCAGCCCATTCTCCTACGAGCAGTACTTC. It codes for CASSPFSYEQYF. J is TRBJ2-7 and V is TRBV7-8, with D uncertain. Germline loops: CDR1 SGHVS, CDR2 FQNEAQ. The CDR3 runs to 12 residues. Trimming took off 5 bases at V and 0 bases at J, with 5 bases between the two ends.

This CDR3 is CASSQDMSTEAFF. The DNA of the CDR3 is TGCGCCAGCAGCCAAGATATGAGCACTGAAGCTTTCTTT. The genes are TRBV4-3 and TRBJ1-1; D is ambiguous. CDR1 and CDR2 from the germline V gene are LGHNA and YSLEER. This CDR3 has 13 amino acids. With 0 bases removed from V and 4 bases from J, the gap between germline ends came to 6 bases.